This record concerns one T cell receptor beta chain sequence. This specimen belongs to a study of cytomegalovirus exposure and HLA in healthy donors. With 1 base clipped from V and 2 bases from J, the junction kept 4 bases outside the gene matches. Germline CDR1 and CDR2: MDHEN and SYDVKM. The CDR3 runs 16 residues. PCR was performed using 60 Vbeta and 13 Jbeta primers. Clones were sequenced by immunoSEQ multiplex PCR, and TCRdb holds only the in-frame ones, with some missing. The sample has 100,000 to 150,000 clones, almost 80% seen once. This TCR came from a female donor in good health and CMV-seronegative. This chain joins TRBV28 and TRBJ1-5; 8 bases are a match to TRBD1. Sequencing was done on a sample of PBMCs. The DNA for the CDR3 is TGTGCCAGCAGTTTATCCTGGACAGGGCGCAATCAGCCCCAGCATTTT. It is translated as CASSLSWTGRNQPQHF.